These 22 T cell receptor beta chains came from one sample sequenced in a study of cytomegalovirus exposure and HLA in healthy donors. A multiplex PCR was run with 60 Vbeta primers and 13 Jbeta primers. This table comes from immunoSEQ multiplex PCR, and its TCRdb copy is limited to in-frame clones, with some not included. Among some 140,000 clones listed, 75% to 85% were seen once. The material sequenced was PBMCs. The receptors were gathered from a female donor in good health and CMV-seronegative.

CDR3 nucleotide sequence: TGCGCCAGCAGGAGGTCGGCACAGGGCGGGAATGAGCAGTTCTTC. Translated: CASRRSAQGGNEQFF. The chain couples TRBV5-1 to TRBJ2-1, with D tentatively TRBD1 (6 bases). The CDR3 has 15 residues. V shed 5 bases and J shed 7 bases, with 19 bases lying between them. Per germline, CDR1 SGHRS and CDR2 YFSETQ.

The chain links TRBV10-3 to TRBJ1-2; 9 bases are shared with TRBD1. This CDR3 contains 13 residues. Per germline, CDR1 ENHRY and CDR2 SYGVKD. V shed 4 bases, J shed 8 bases, and the junction held 5 bases outside the gene matches. In nucleotides, the CDR3 is TGTGCCATCAGTGTGACAGGGGGTCACGGCTACACCTTC. It yields the protein CAISVTGGHGYTF.

The genes are TRBV30 and TRBJ2-6; TRBD2 might be the D (5 bases). The CDR3 totals 15 residues. Germline CDR1 GTSNPN, CDR2 SVGIG (reference sequence). Trimming took off 2 bases at V and 2 bases at J, with 10 bases between the two ends. Here the CDR3 reads CAWSSDGTGANVLTF. In nucleotides, the CDR3 is TGTGCCTGGAGTTCCGACGGGACTGGGGCCAACGTCCTGACTTTC.

The chain uses TRBV30 and TRBJ2-3, with D hard to call. The CDR3 sequence is 15 residues long. Trimming pared 1 base from V and 0 bases from J, leaving 11 bases between. The germline gives CDR1 GTSNPN, CDR2 SVGIG (reference sequence). The CDR3 bases are TGTGCCTGGAGTGGTTTGGCGACTAGCACAGATACGCAGTATTTT. It codes for CAWSGLATSTDTQYF.

V gene TRBV5-1 combines with J gene TRBJ1-3; TRBD1 is a possible D gene (6 bases). Germline CDR1 and CDR2: SGHRS and YFSETQ. This CDR3 region has 14 residues. Deletions cut 0 bases from V and 4 bases from J, with 8 bases between. The CDR3 DNA sequence: TGCGCCAGCAGCTTGGACAGGGTCGGAAACACCATATATTTT. It translates to CASSLDRVGNTIYF. Full variable domain (rest looked up from reference TRBV5-1 and TRBJ1-3): KAGVTQTPRYLIKTRGQQVTLSCSPISGHRSVSWYQQTPGQGLQFLFEYFSETQRNKGNFPGRFSGRQFSNSRSEMNVSTLELGDSALYLCASSLDRVGNTIYFGEGSWLTVV.

The V gene is TRBV9, the J gene TRBJ2-6; D perhaps matches TRBD1 (5 bases). The V gene's germline CDR1 is SGDLS and CDR2 YYNGEE. This CDR3 comprises 16 residues. V was shortened by 4 bases and J by 3 bases, with 14 bases between the two germline ends. CDR3 coding DNA: TGTGCCAGCAGCCCTACTTTAGGGGATGGGGCCAACGTCCTGACTTTC. Translated: CASSPTLGDGANVLTF.

The CDR3 spells CSAQGSYEQYF. The CDR3 DNA follows: TGCAGTGCTCAGGGTTCCTACGAGCAGTACTTC. The chain carries TRBV20-1 and TRBJ2-7, with D possibly TRBD1 on 5 matching bases. The CDR3 has 11 amino acids. V was trimmed by 5 bases and J by 1 base, leaving 6 bases between them. Germline V gene lookup returns CDR1 DFQATT and CDR2 SNEGSKA (reference sequence).

The chain joins TRBV4-1 to TRBJ2-7; 10 bases align to TRBD1. CDR3 length equals 16 residues. V shed 6 bases and J 1 base; nucleotides not matched to a gene: 9. Germline loops: CDR1 MGHRA, CDR2 YSYEKL. The CDR3: CASRFRGQGTSYEQYF. DNA for the CDR3: TGCGCCAGCAGATTTAGGGGACAGGGGACTTCCTACGAGCAGTACTTC.

The chain uses TRBV4-1 and TRBJ1-5; D is ambiguous. Trimming removed 0 bases at V and 5 bases at J, with 5 bases between. This CDR3 spans 13 amino acids. CDR1 is MGHRA, CDR2 YSYEKL, per germline. For the CDR3, the DNA is TGCGCCAGCAGCCAAGATCTTGATCAGCCCCAGCATTTT. Amino acids: CASSQDLDQPQHF.

This chain joins TRBV5-4 and TRBJ2-7; TRBD1 aligns across 12 bases. V lost 0 bases and J lost 6; bases outside the gene matches: 4. The CDR3 sequence is 15 residues long. Germline V CDR1 and CDR2: SGHNT, YYREEE (reference sequence). The CDR3 spells CASSLDLGQGAEQYF. The CDR3 nucleotides are TGTGCCAGCAGCTTGGATCTGGGACAGGGGGCCGAGCAGTACTTC.

The chain has TRBV21-1 and TRBJ2-7; the listed D gene, TRBD1, was not tested against the DNA. TRBV21-1 is designated a pseudogene. The CDR3 loop spans 15 amino acids. The CDR3 bases are TGTGCCAGCAGCACCTACAGGACAGGGGACTCGGAGCAGTACTTC. It codes for CASSTYRTGDSEQYF.

The chain links TRBV9 to TRBJ2-7; 7 bases map to TRBD2. V was pared by 4 bases and J by 2 bases, with 9 bases of the junction left unmatched. The CDR3 is 15 residues long. The V gene's germline CDR1 is SGDLS and CDR2 YYNGEE. DNA for the CDR3: TGTGCCAGCAGCCCAATGGGGCGGGGGACCTACGAGCAGTACTTC. Residues: CASSPMGRGTYEQYF.

This clone has just a few counts. The chain has TRBV19 and TRBJ1-2; possible D gene TRBD1, 5 bases. Trimming removed 6 bases from V and 5 bases from J, with 7 bases in between. The CDR3 runs to 11 residues. Germline CDR1 is LNHDA and CDR2 is SQIVND (reference sequence). DNA for the CDR3: TGTGCCAGTAGGGGACTATATGGCTACACCTTC. Encoded protein: CASRGLYGYTF. The full variable domain, its missing parts supplied by reference TRBV19 and TRBJ1-2, is DGGITQSPKYLFRKEGQNVTLSCEQNLNHDAMYWYRQDPGQGLRLIYYSQIVNDFQKGDIAEGYSVSREKKESFPLTVTSAQKNPTAFYLCASRGLYGYTFGSGTRLTVV.

The V and J genes are TRBV20-1 and TRBJ2-7; D uncertain. The V and J ends lost 5 bases and 4 bases respectively, with 9 bases between them. CDR1 is DFQATT, CDR2 SNEGSKA, per germline (reference sequence). This CDR3 contains 11 residues. The CDR3 here is CSAALDYEQYF. The CDR3 bases are TGCAGTGCTGCACTCGATTACGAGCAGTACTTC.

Worth noting for this clone: Other DNA sequences within the sample encode an identical CDR3. The chain uses TRBV4-3 and TRBJ2-1; no reliable D call. This CDR3 is built from 14 residues. From germline, CDR1 is LGHNA and CDR2 YSLEER. V dropped 0 bases and J dropped 4 bases, with 7 bases sitting between them. Here the CDR3 DNA reads TGCGCCAGCAGCCAAGATTTAGCTTACAATGAGCAGTTCTTC. Residues: CASSQDLAYNEQFF.

By sample share, this clone is medium-sized (0.01 to 0.1%). The genes are TRBV6-1 and TRBJ1-4; TRBD1 agrees at 7 bases. CDR1 is MNHNS, CDR2 SASEGT, per germline. The trim removed 8 bases at V and 12 bases at J, leaving 12 bases unmatched. There are 13 residues in the CDR3. The CDR3 loop reads CASSRYGGTELFF. The CDR3 bases are TGTGCCAGCTCGAGATATGGGGGGACAGAACTGTTTTTT.

The CDR3 coding sequence is TGTGCCAGCAGCGGACTCCTCTCTGGAAACACCATATATTTT. This gives the protein CASSGLLSGNTIYF. The rearrangement uses TRBV9 and TRBJ1-3; no reliable D call. Trimming cost V 3 bases and J 0 bases, with 7 bases left between them. Germline CDR1 reads SGDLS; CDR2 reads YYNGEE. This CDR3 has 14 amino acids.

The V call is TRBV28, the J call TRBJ1-2; no definite D call. V was shortened by 2 bases and J by 8 bases, with 18 bases between the two germline ends. Looked up from germline, CDR1 is MDHEN and CDR2 is SYDVKM. The CDR3 sequence is 15 residues long. CDR3: CASSLTAFAFQGYTF. CDR3 DNA: TGTGCCAGCAGTTTAACAGCCTTTGCATTTCAGGGCTACACCTTC.

The chain employs TRBV7-8 and TRBJ2-7, with D maybe TRBD2 (5 bases). V shed 0 bases and J shed 4 bases, with 22 bases lying between them. This CDR3 spans 18 amino acids. Germline CDR1 reads SGHVS; CDR2 reads FQNEAQ. The CDR3 nucleotides are TGTGCCAGCAGCTTAGCGCTTACCCTAGCCAAATTGGGGTACGAGCAGTACTTC. It specifies CASSLALTLAKLGYEQYF.

Turning to this clone: Distinct nucleotide sequences in the sample also encode this CDR3. The genes are TRBV5-1 and TRBJ1-2; 7 positions match TRBD1. Germline values: CDR1 SGHRS, CDR2 YFSETQ. The CDR3 covers 14 residues. Trimming at V came to 3 bases and at J to 4 bases, leaving 6 bases not matched to a gene. CDR3 in amino acids: CASSSPGQIYGYTF. The CDR3 DNA follows: TGCGCCAGCAGCTCCCCGGGACAGATCTATGGCTACACCTTC.

This clone was seen just once. J is TRBJ2-7 and V is TRBV7-3, with D tentatively TRBD2 (6 bases). The CDR3 sequence is 15 residues long. Germline CDR1 is SGHTA and CDR2 is FQGTGA. Between the trimmed V and J ends, which lost 4 bases and 2 bases, there was a span of 15 bases. CDR3 sequence reads: CASSSRSGVAYEQYF. The CDR3 nucleotides read TGTGCCAGCAGCTCTCGATCGGGGGTTGCCTACGAGCAGTACTTC. Supplemented by reference TRBV7-3 and TRBJ2-7, the full variable domain reads GAGVSQTPSNKVTEKGKYVELRCDPISGHTALYWYRQSLGQGPEFLIYFQGTGAADDSGLPNDRFFAVRPEGSVSTLKIQRTERGDSAVYLCASSSRSGVAYEQYFGPGTRLTVT.

V and J are TRBV7-9 and TRBJ1-2; 9 bases are shared with TRBD1. Germline CDR1 is SEHNR and CDR2 is FQNEAQ (reference sequence). Germline trimming cut 6 bases from V and 2 bases from J; bases unmatched to any gene: 7. The CDR3 consists of 15 residues. CDR3 sequence (DNA): TGTGCCAGCAGAACCGACGGGACAGGGAACTATGGCTACACCTTC. This gives the protein CASRTDGTGNYGYTF.